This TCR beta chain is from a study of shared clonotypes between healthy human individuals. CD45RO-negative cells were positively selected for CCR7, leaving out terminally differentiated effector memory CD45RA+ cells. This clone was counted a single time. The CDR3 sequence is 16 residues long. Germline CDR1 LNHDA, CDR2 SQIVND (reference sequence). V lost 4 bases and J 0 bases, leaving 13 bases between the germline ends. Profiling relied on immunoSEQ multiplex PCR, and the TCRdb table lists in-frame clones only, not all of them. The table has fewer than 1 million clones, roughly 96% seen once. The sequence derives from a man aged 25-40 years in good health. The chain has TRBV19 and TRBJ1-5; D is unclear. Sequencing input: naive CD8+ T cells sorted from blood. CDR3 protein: CASSTDTEYSNQPQHF. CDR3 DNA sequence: TGTGCCAGTAGTACCGATACAGAATATAGCAATCAGCCCCAGCATTTT.